A selection of T cell receptor beta chains follows, all from one sample in a study of shared clonotypes between healthy human individuals. The repertoire was sequenced with immunoSEQ multiplex PCR; TCRdb's copy has only in-frame clones and lacks some. This sample has 740,000 or so clones, with around 73% found just once. Sequenced: memory CD4+ T cells sorted from blood. The receptors were gathered from a woman aged 25 to 39 in good health. The CDR3 runs from the conserved cysteine through the conserved F or W. D genes are given only for firm matches. A clone size is listed for some rows: how often the clone was seen (once, few, many), or a class if it is expanded.

clone size,V gene,D gene,J gene,CDR3 DNA,CDR3 protein
-,TRBV5-8,-,TRBJ2-3,TGTGCCAGCAGCCACCCGCTGTCGCAGTATTTT,CASSHPLSQYF
many,TRBV7-3,-,TRBJ2-6,TGTGCCAGCAGCCTCCCCGGGGCCAACGTCCTGACTTTC,CASSLPGANVLTF
-,TRBV6-6,-,TRBJ2-3,TGTGCCAGCAGTCGGGGCGGATCCACAGATACGCAGTATTTT,CASSRGGSTDTQYF
-,TRBV10-1,-,TRBJ2-7,TGCGCCAGCAGTGAAACGTTTGGGGAATACGAGCAGTACTTC,CASSETFGEYEQYF
-,TRBV9,TRBD2,TRBJ2-1,TGTGCCAGCAGCGTAGGAGGGACTAGCGGGTTCCTCTCCTACAATGAGCAGTTCTTC,CASSVGGTSGFLSYNEQFF
-,TRBV21-1,-,TRBJ2-7,TGTGCCAGCAGCGGCGGGACATCTATCTACGAGCAGTACTTC,CASSGGTSIYEQYF
few,TRBV6-6,-,TRBJ1-5,TGTGCCAGCAGTTCTGAAGGGGGGAACATTCAGCCCCAGCATTTT,CASSSEGGNIQPQHF
-,TRBV7-9,TRBD1,TRBJ1-2,TGTGCCAGCAGCTTAGTTGGGACAGGGAACTATGGCTACACCTTC,CASSLVGTGNYGYTF
-,TRBV30,-,TRBJ2-2,TGTGCCTGGAGTGTATATGGCGGGGAGCTGTTTTTT,CAWSVYGGELFF
-,TRBV5-4,TRBD2,TRBJ2-1,TGTGCCAGCAGCCCCGGGACTAGCCCCTACAATGAGCAGTTCTTC,CASSPGTSPYNEQFF
once,TRBV6-1,-,TRBJ1-2,TGTGCCAGCAGCCATACCAGGGACACCTATGGCTACACCTTC,CASSHTRDTYGYTF
-,TRBV6-1,-,TRBJ2-1,TGTGCCAGCAGTGAGGGTCAGGGGCCCTACAATGAGCAGTTCTTC,CASSEGQGPYNEQFF
-,TRBV6-6,-,TRBJ1-2,TGTGCCAGCAGGTCCGGGACGGCAGCTAACTATGGCTACACCTTC,CASRSGTAANYGYTF
-,TRBV7-2,-,TRBJ2-1,TGTGCCAGCAGCTTTCAAGCGGGTCCCTACAATGAGCAGTTCTTC,CASSFQAGPYNEQFF
few,TRBV6-5,-,TRBJ2-7,TGTGCCAGCAGTTACTCGATAGGTTCGCCCGTCGAGCAGTACTTC,CASSYSIGSPVEQYF
-,TRBV15,-,TRBJ2-7,TGTGCCACCAGCACAGCCACTAGTACTTACGAGCAGTACTTC,CATSTATSTYEQYF
-,TRBV7-8,TRBD2,TRBJ2-7,TGTGCCAGCAGCTCCGGACTAGCGGGAGGGAAATCCTACGAGCAGTACTTC,CASSSGLAGGKSYEQYF
-,TRBV7-2,-,TRBJ1-5,TGTGCCAGTACGGGGGGGCTCGCGGATCAGCCCCAGCATTTT,CASTGGLADQPQHF
-,TRBV5-1,TRBD2,TRBJ2-3,TGCGCCAGCAGCCCCGGACTAGCGGGAGGGCCCATCCGCACAGATACGCAGTATTTT,CASSPGLAGGPIRTDTQYF
many,TRBV15,-,TRBJ1-1,TGTGCCACCAGCAGAGGAGTCGGGGGATCGAACACTGAAGCTTTCTTT,CATSRGVGGSNTEAFF
-,TRBV6-1,-,TRBJ2-1,TGTGCCAGCAGTGAAGTGCGGCTAGCGAGCTACAATGAGCAGTTCTTC,CASSEVRLASYNEQFF
-,TRBV7-2,-,TRBJ1-5,TGTGCCAGCAGCAAGATAGCTAATCAGCCCCAGCATTTT,CASSKIANQPQHF
-,TRBV19,-,TRBJ2-1,TGTGCCAGTAGGGACCGGGTCCTTAACTCCAATGAGCAGTTCTTC,CASRDRVLNSNEQFF
few,TRBV27,-,TRBJ2-5,TGTGCCAGCAGTTGGAGGGGAGAAGAGACCCAGTACTTC,CASSWRGEETQYF
-,TRBV18,-,TRBJ1-1,TGTGCCAGCTCACCGGTCCGTCCCCCTGAAGCTTTCTTT,CASSPVRPPEAFF
-,TRBV28,-,TRBJ1-2,TGTGCCAGCAGATCGGGTGAAGACAGACCCGGCTACACCTTC,CASRSGEDRPGYTF